The 30 T cell receptor beta chains below come from one sample, sequenced in a study of chemoradiotherapy in HPV16-positive cancers. The repertoire was sequenced with immunoSEQ multiplex PCR; TCRdb's copy has only in-frame clones and lacks some. Of approximately 13,000 clones listed, approximately 77% are singletons. The sample was acquired from a patient who underwent chemoradiotherapy. These TCRs come from a human donor with HPV-associated anogenital cancer.

The rearrangement joins TRBV5-8 to TRBJ1-2; weak D call: TRBD1 (6 bases). The V end lost 4 bases, the J end lost 2 bases, and 9 bases lay between the germline ends. The CDR3 has 13 residues. CDR1 is SGHTS and CDR2 is YDEGEE in the germline V gene. This CDR3 is CASSRTANYGYTF. DNA for the CDR3: TGTGCCAGCAGCCGGACAGCAAACTATGGCTACACCTTC. Using reference TRBV5-8 and TRBJ1-2 for the parts outside the CDR3, the full variable domain is EAGVTQSPTHLIKTRGQQATLRCSPISGHTSVYWYQQALGLGLQFLLWYDEGEERNRGNFPPRFSGRQFPNYSSELNVNALELEDSALYLCASSRTANYGYTFGSGTRLTVV.

This chain uses TRBV14 with TRBJ1-2; the D is unclear. Trimming shortened V by 2 bases and J by 2 bases, and 15 bases separated the two germline ends. Germline loops: CDR1 SGHDN, CDR2 FVKESK. This CDR3 has 16 residues. As DNA, the CDR3 is TGTGCCAGCAGCCAAAGATCACCCGACGGAAACTATGGCTACACCTTC. This sequence encodes CASSQRSPDGNYGYTF.

The chain links TRBV5-8 to TRBJ2-7; the D gene could be TRBD1 or TRBD2 (5 bases each). Trimming took off 1 base at V and 4 bases at J, with 12 bases between the two ends. Germline V CDR1 and CDR2: SGHTS, YDEGEE. The CDR3 extends over 14 amino acids. In DNA, the CDR3 is TGTGCCAGCAGCTTGTCGGGACGTCTATACGAGCAGTACTTC. Residues: CASSLSGRLYEQYF.

This chain joins TRBV5-6 and TRBJ1-4; the match to TRBD1 covers 7 bases. The CDR3 has 13 amino acids. Germline CDR1 is SGHDT and CDR2 is YYEEEE. With V trimmed by 4 bases and J by 8 bases, 5 bases remained unmatched. CDR3 in amino acids: CASSGQAGEKLFF. CDR3 nucleotides: TGTGCCAGCAGCGGACAGGCAGGGGAAAAACTGTTTTTT.

The chain employs TRBV4-3 and TRBJ1-2; a weak D match, TRBD1 (5 bases). Trimming left V 4 bases short and J 2 bases short, with 5 bases between. The CDR3 spans 12 residues. Germline assignment: CDR1 LGHNA and CDR2 YSLEER. CDR3 DNA sequence: TGCGCCAGCAGCCGGGACAACTATGGCTACACCTTC. It specifies CASSRDNYGYTF.

The chain employs TRBV18 and TRBJ2-5; D gene uncertain. The DNA end favors TRBJ2-7, so the J call may be wrong. This CDR3 contains 13 residues. CDR1 and CDR2 from the germline V gene are KGHSH and LQKENI. In nucleotides, the CDR3 is TGTGCCAGCTCACCCCAAAGCTCCTACGAGCAGTACTTC. This codes for CASSPQSSYEQYF.

The chain links TRBV14 to TRBJ1-6, with D possibly being TRBD1 (6 bases). This CDR3 region has 15 residues. Germline CDR1 SGHDN, CDR2 FVKESK. V lost 1 base and J 8 bases, leaving 12 bases between the germline ends. CDR3 sequence: CASSQVWGLDSPLHF. DNA for the CDR3: TGTGCCAGCAGCCAAGTTTGGGGGCTTGATTCACCCCTCCACTTT.

This rearrangement joins TRBV30 to TRBJ1-1; a possible D gene is TRBD1 (5 bases). The germline V and J ends were trimmed by 0 bases and 10 bases, with 15 bases remaining between them. This CDR3 comprises 13 residues. CDR1 is GTSNPN and CDR2 is SVGIG in the germline V gene (reference sequence). DNA for the CDR3: TGTGCCTGGAGTGTAGGAGGAACGAGGGGAGCTTTCTTT. Translating gives CAWSVGGTRGAFF. Using reference TRBV30 and TRBJ1-1 for the parts outside the CDR3, the full variable domain is SQTIHQWPATLVQPVGSPLSLECTVEGTSNPNLYWYRQAAGRGLQLLFYSVGIGQISSEVPQNLSASRPQDRQFILSSKKLLLSDSGFYLCAWSVGGTRGAFFGQGTRLTVV.

The chain uses TRBV5-4 and TRBJ2-4, with D hard to call. CDR3 length: 15 amino acids. Trimming pared 0 bases from V and 0 bases from J, leaving 7 bases between. Germline values: CDR1 SGHNT, CDR2 YYREEE (reference sequence). CDR3 sequence (DNA): TGTGCCAGCAGCTTGGGAGTGAGAGCCAAAAACATTCAGTACTTC. This sequence encodes CASSLGVRAKNIQYF.

This clone has a single count. The chain couples TRBV5-5 to TRBJ2-3; D is undetermined. The germline V gene encodes CDR1 SGHKS and CDR2 YYEKEE (reference sequence). CDR3 length: 12 residues. The V and J ends lost 4 bases and 2 bases respectively, with 5 bases between them. CDR3 sequence reads: CASSPATDTQYF. The CDR3 DNA follows: TGTGCCAGCAGCCCTGCCACAGATACGCAGTATTTT. The variable domain in full, with the rest retrieved from reference TRBV5-5 and TRBJ2-3, is DAGVTQSPTHLIKTRGQQVTLRCSPISGHKSVSWYQQVLGQGPQFIFQYYEKEERGRGNFPDRFSARQFPNYSSELNVNALLLGDSALYLCASSPATDTQYFGPGTRLTVL.

The rearrangement uses TRBV2 and TRBJ1-3, with a weak D call TRBD1 (5 bases). V shed 3 bases and J shed 0 bases, with 9 bases lying between them. The germline CDR1 and CDR2 sequences are SNHLY and FYNNEI. There are 15 residues in the CDR3. CDR3 DNA: TGTGCCAGCAGTGAGGGGGTTCTCTCTGGAAACACCATATATTTT. Encoded protein: CASSEGVLSGNTIYF.

The CDR3 region has the DNA TGTGCCAGCAGCTTAGAGTCGGGCGGGAGCTCCTACGAGCAGTACTTC. As protein: CASSLESGGSSYEQYF. V usage is TRBV7-8 and J usage is TRBJ2-5; TRBD2 aligns across 7 bases. The DNA end lines up better with TRBJ2-7; the J call may be wrong. CDR3 size: 16 residues. In germline, CDR1 is SGHVS, CDR2 FQNEAQ.

Only a few counts were recorded for this clone. This sequence joins TRBV19 and TRBJ1-1; D ambiguous. Per the germline V gene, CDR1 is LNHDA and CDR2 is SQIVND (reference sequence). Trimming pared 6 bases from V and 6 bases from J, leaving 20 bases between. The CDR3 covers 15 residues. CDR3 region: CASRNGRSTRAEAFF. CDR3 DNA: TGTGCCAGTAGGAACGGACGCTCAACCCGAGCTGAAGCTTTCTTT.

The V call is TRBV11-3, the J call TRBJ1-1; D is unresolved. Germline V gene lookup returns CDR1 SGHNT and CDR2 YENEEA. V lost 2 bases and J 10 bases, leaving 14 bases between the germline ends. This CDR3 has 13 amino acids. Here the CDR3 reads CASSLSRWTTAFF. The DNA of the CDR3 is TGTGCCAGCAGCTTATCAAGATGGACGACAGCTTTCTTT.

This clone has just one count. The genes are TRBV7-2 and TRBJ1-5; D gene unclear. V was trimmed by 5 bases and J by 2 bases, leaving 19 bases between them. The V gene's germline CDR1 is SGHTA and CDR2 FQGNSA. The CDR3 consists of 17 residues. The CDR3 DNA reads as TGTGCCAGCAGCCCATCTTTCCGGAGTAGTGGCAATCAGCCCCAGCATTTT. Translated, it gives CASSPSFRSSGNQPQHF.

The chain combines TRBV12-5 with TRBJ1-1, with D perhaps TRBD1 (6 bases). CDR1 is LGHNT, CDR2 FRNRAP, per germline. The CDR3 sequence is 20 residues long. The V gene lost 2 bases and the J gene lost 2 bases, with 27 bases spanning the gap. The CDR3 bases are TGTGCTAGTGGTTTGATCCCCTCCACAGGGCCCCTCTCTCGAAACACTGAAGCTTTCTTT. Translated: CASGLIPSTGPLSRNTEAFF.

CDR3 in amino acids: CAISEQTNTEAFF. The CDR3 nucleotides read TGTGCCATCAGCGAGCAGACAAACACTGAAGCTTTCTTT. The chain recombines TRBV10-3 with TRBJ1-1; unclear D gene. The CDR3 contains 13 residues. V was cut by 6 bases and J by 2 bases, with 10 bases left in between. Germline V CDR1 and CDR2: ENHRY, SYGVKD.

In DNA form, the CDR3 reads TGTGCCTGTACGGGGGGGTCAGCGAACTATGGCTACACCTTC. Residues: CACTGGSANYGYTF. The chain combines TRBV30 with TRBJ1-2; D possibly corresponds to TRBD1 (5 bases). The CDR3 covers 14 residues. In germline, CDR1 is GTSNPN, CDR2 SVGIG (reference sequence). V was cut by 6 bases and J by 2 bases, with 16 bases left in between.

This chain connects TRBV5-1 to TRBJ2-3, with a weak D call TRBD2 (6 bases). Germline V gives CDR1 SGHRS, CDR2 YFSETQ. The ends were cut back, 0 bases at V and 3 bases at J, with 14 bases in the middle. This CDR3 has 16 amino acids. The CDR3: CASSLAETSATDTQYF. The CDR3 DNA follows: TGCGCCAGCAGCTTGGCCGAGACTAGTGCAACAGATACGCAGTATTTT.

The rearrangement joins TRBV5-6 to TRBJ2-4; weak D call: TRBD1 (5 bases). The CDR3 has 13 amino acids. V lost 3 bases and J lost 8, with 12 bases in between. Germline V CDR1 and CDR2: SGHDT, YYEEEE. The CDR3 reads CASSSGLVDIQYF. In nucleotides, the CDR3 is TGTGCCAGCAGCTCAGGGTTGGTGGACATTCAGTACTTC.

The chain employs TRBV18 and TRBJ1-5; D unresolved. Germline V lookup: CDR1 KGHSH, CDR2 LQKENI. The CDR3 contains 14 residues. Trimming pared 6 bases from V and 0 bases from J, leaving 9 bases between. Here the CDR3 reads CASSDTNSNQPQHF. The CDR3 DNA follows: TGTGCCAGCTCCGACACGAATAGCAATCAGCCCCAGCATTTT.

The chain has TRBV5-1 and TRBJ2-2, with 9 bases identical to TRBD2. V gave up 2 bases and J gave up 6 bases; unmatched junction bases: 11. Germline CDR1 and CDR2: SGHRS and YFSETQ. The CDR3 spans 17 residues. The CDR3 here is CASSLDQLAGPAGELFF. The CDR3 DNA reads as TGCGCCAGCAGCTTAGACCAGCTAGCGGGGCCGGCCGGGGAGCTGTTTTTT. Based on the CDR3 plus reference TRBV5-1 and TRBJ2-2, the full variable domain is KAGVTQTPRYLIKTRGQQVTLSCSPISGHRSVSWYQQTPGQGLQFLFEYFSETQRNKGNFPGRFSGRQFSNSRSEMNVSTLELGDSALYLCASSLDQLAGPAGELFFGEGSRLTVL.

This clone was found a few times. The CDR3 DNA reads TGCGCCAGCAGCCAAGATGGAGGGGCTTTAAATCAGCCCCAGCATTTT. It translates to CASSQDGGALNQPQHF. J is TRBJ1-5 and V is TRBV4-3, with D possibly being TRBD1 (5 bases). The germline CDR1 and CDR2 sequences are LGHNA and YSLEER. Trimming stripped 0 bases from V and 4 bases from J, with 13 bases between. This CDR3 has 16 amino acids.

The rearrangement links TRBV7-3 to TRBJ2-3; D tentatively reads TRBD1 or TRBD2 (5 bases each). This CDR3 has 13 amino acids. Trimming left V 4 bases short and J 8 bases short, with 13 bases between. CDR1 is SGHTA, CDR2 FQGTGA, per germline. CDR3 protein: CASSSQGRGTQYF. Written as DNA, the CDR3 is TGTGCCAGCAGCTCCCAGGGACGGGGTACGCAGTATTTT.

The chain couples TRBV7-8 to TRBJ1-1; no definite D call. V was shortened by 1 base and J by 1 base, with 7 bases between the two germline ends. The germline V gene encodes CDR1 SGHVS and CDR2 FQNEAQ. This CDR3 is 14 amino acids long. CDR3 in amino acids: CASSLVRTNTEAFF. CDR3 nucleotides: TGTGCCAGCAGCTTAGTCAGGACGAACACTGAAGCTTTCTTT.

This clone was counted a single time. V usage is TRBV6-1 and J usage is TRBJ1-3; D is unclear. The CDR3 is made up of 14 amino acids. V was pared by 4 bases and J by 6 bases, with 13 bases between. The germline gives CDR1 MNHNS, CDR2 SASEGT. CDR3 bases: TGTGCCAGCAGTGGTAGCTCTCTGGAAAACACCATATATTTT. As protein: CASSGSSLENTIYF.

The gene calls are TRBV11-3 and TRBJ1-1; D unresolved. This CDR3 is 13 amino acids long. The germline V gene encodes CDR1 SGHNT and CDR2 YENEEA. V was pared by 3 bases and J by 1 base, with 6 bases between. This CDR3 is CASSFEENTEAFF. The CDR3 DNA sequence: TGTGCCAGCAGCTTTGAAGAGAACACTGAAGCTTTCTTT.

CDR3 sequence reads: CASSISGAQVYGYTF. In DNA, the CDR3 is TGTGCCAGTAGTATTTCCGGGGCGCAGGTTTATGGCTACACCTTC. This rearrangement joins TRBV19 to TRBJ1-2; tentatively, D is TRBD1 (5 bases). Trimming shortened V by 3 bases and J by 5 bases, and 16 bases separated the two germline ends. CDR1 is LNHDA, CDR2 SQIVND, per germline (reference sequence). The CDR3 length is 15 residues.

The chain is built from TRBV5-4 and TRBJ2-5; D assignment may be TRBD1 or TRBD2 (6 bases each). CDR1 and CDR2 (germline): SGHNT, YYREEE (reference sequence). This CDR3 has 16 residues. The V and J ends lost 4 bases and 2 bases respectively, with 18 bases between them. The CDR3 reads CASSPGTGGLQETQYF. The CDR3 DNA is TGTGCCAGCAGCCCGGGAACCGGGGGCTTGCAAGAGACCCAGTACTTC.

The J gene is TRBJ2-1, the V gene TRBV11-3; 10 bases map to TRBD2. CDR1 is SGHNT, CDR2 YENEEA, per germline. Germline trimming cut 5 bases from V and 9 bases from J; bases unmatched to any gene: 10. The CDR3 runs 15 residues. As DNA, the CDR3 is TGTGCCAGCAGCATGAGAGCGGGGGGGCTCGGTGAGCAGTTCTTC. Its translation: CASSMRAGGLGEQFF.